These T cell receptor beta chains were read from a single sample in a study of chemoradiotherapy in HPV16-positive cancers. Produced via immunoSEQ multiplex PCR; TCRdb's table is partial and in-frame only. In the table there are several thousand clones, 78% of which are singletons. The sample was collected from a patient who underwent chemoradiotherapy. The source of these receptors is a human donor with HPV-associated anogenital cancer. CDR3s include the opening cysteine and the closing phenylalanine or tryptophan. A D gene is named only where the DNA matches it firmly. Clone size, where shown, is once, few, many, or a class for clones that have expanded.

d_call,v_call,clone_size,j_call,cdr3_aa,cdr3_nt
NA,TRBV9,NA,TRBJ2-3,CASSAPARTQYF,TGTGCCAGCAGCGCCCCGGCCCGTACGCAGTATTTT
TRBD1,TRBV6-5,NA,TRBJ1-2,CASRIMGQLISYTF,TGTGCCAGCAGGATAATGGGACAGCTAATAAGCTACACCTTC
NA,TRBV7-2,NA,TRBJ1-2,CASSPSGEGLGYGYTF,TGTGCCAGCAGCCCGAGCGGGGAGGGGCTCGGCTATGGCTACACCTTC
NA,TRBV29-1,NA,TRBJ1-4,CSARYREKLFF,TGCAGCGCTCGGTACCGAGAAAAACTGTTTTTT
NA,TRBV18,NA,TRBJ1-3,CASSPERFSGNTIYF,TGTGCCAGCTCACCAGAACGGTTCTCTGGAAACACCATATATTTT
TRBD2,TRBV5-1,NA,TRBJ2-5,CASSLGLAESRTQYF,TGCGCCAGCAGCTTGGGACTAGCCGAGTCTCGGACCCAGTACTTC
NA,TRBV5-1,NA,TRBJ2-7,CASSHLDSDGEQYF,TGCGCCAGCAGCCATCTCGACAGCGACGGCGAGCAGTACTTC
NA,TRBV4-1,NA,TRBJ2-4,CASSQDFALNIQYF,TGCGCCAGCAGCCAAGATTTCGCCTTAAACATTCAGTACTTC
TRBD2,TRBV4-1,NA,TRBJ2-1,CASSQGGAGGGEQFF,TGCGCCAGCAGCCAAGGTGGAGCGGGGGGAGGGGAGCAGTTCTTC
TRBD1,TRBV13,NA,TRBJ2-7,CASSLDLDRAAYF,TGTGCCAGCAGCTTAGACTTAGACAGGGCGGCATACTTC
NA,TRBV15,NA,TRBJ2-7,CATSRDPPKPSHLYEQYF,TGTGCCACCAGCAGAGATCCCCCAAAGCCCTCCCACCTCTACGAGCAGTACTTC
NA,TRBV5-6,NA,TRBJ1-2,CASSLEARGYGYTF,TGTGCCAGCAGCTTGGAAGCCAGGGGCTATGGCTACACCTTC
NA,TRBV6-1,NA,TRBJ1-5,CASSELAYSNQPQHF,TGTGCCAGCAGTGAACTGGCTTATAGCAATCAGCCCCAGCATTTT
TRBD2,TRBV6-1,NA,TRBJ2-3,CASSELLAGQGADTQYF,TGTGCCAGCAGTGAATTACTAGCGGGGCAAGGGGCAGATACGCAGTATTTT
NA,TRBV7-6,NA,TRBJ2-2,CASSLVAGTGELFF,TGTGCCAGCAGCTTAGTTGCGGGCACCGGGGAGCTGTTTTTT
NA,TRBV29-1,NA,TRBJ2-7,CSVARQASSSYEQYF,TGCAGCGTTGCACGACAGGCCTCCAGCTCCTACGAGCAGTACTTC
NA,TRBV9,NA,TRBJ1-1,CASSARGDMNTEAFF,TGTGCCAGCAGCGCCCGAGGCGATATGAACACTGAAGCTTTCTTT
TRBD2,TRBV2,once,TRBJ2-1,CASTKLAGPYNEQFF,TGTGCCAGCACCAAACTAGCGGGGCCTTACAATGAGCAGTTCTTC